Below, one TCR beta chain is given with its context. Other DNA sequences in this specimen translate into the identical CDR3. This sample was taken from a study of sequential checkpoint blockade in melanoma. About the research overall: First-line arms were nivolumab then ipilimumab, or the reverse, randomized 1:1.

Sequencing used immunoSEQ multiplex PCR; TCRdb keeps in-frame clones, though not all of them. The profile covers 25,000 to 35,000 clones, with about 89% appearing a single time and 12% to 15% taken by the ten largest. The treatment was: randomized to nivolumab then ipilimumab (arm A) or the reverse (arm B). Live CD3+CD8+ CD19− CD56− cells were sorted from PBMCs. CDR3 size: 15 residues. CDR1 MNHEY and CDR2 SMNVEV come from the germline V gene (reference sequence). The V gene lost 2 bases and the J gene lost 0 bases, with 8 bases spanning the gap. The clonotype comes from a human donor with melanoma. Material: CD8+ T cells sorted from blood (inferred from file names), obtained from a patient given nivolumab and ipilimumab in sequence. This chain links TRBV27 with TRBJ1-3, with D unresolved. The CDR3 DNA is TGTGCCAGCAGTTTACGTGGGAGCTCTGGAAACACCATATATTTT. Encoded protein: CASSLRGSSGNTIYF.